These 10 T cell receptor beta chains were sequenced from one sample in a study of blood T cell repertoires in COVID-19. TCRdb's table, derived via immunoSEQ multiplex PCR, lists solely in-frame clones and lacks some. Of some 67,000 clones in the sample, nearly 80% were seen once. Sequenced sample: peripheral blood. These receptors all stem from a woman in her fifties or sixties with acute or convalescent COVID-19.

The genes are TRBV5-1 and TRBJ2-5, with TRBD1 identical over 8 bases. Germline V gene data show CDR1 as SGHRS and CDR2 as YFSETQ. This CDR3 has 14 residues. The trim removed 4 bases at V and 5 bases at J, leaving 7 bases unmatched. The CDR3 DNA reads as TGCGCCAGCAGCCGACAGGGGATGATGGAGACCCAGTACTTC. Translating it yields CASSRQGMMETQYF.

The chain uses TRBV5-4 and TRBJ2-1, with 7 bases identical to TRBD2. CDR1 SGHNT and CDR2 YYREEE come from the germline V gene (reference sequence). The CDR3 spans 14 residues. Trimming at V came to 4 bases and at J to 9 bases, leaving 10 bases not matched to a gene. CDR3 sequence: CASSILAVWGEQFF. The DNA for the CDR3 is TGTGCCAGCAGCATCCTAGCGGTCTGGGGTGAGCAGTTCTTC.

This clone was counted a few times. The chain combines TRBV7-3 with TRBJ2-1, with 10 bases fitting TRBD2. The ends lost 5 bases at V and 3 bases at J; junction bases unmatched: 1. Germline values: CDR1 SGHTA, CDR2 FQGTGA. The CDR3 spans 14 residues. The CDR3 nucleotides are TGTGCCAGCAGCACTAGCGGGGTCTACAATGAGCAGTTCTTC. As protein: CASSTSGVYNEQFF.

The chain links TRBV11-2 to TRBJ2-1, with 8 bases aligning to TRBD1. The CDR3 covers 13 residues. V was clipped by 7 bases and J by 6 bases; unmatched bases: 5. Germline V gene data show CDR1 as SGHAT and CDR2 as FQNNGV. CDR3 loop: CASMVQGVNEQFF. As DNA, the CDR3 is TGTGCCAGCATGGTACAGGGGGTCAATGAGCAGTTCTTC.

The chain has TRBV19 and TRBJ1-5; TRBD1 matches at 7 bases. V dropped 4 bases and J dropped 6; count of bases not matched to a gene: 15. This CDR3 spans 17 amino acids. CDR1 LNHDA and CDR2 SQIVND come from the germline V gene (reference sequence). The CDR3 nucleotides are TGTGCCAGTAGTACAAACGGTATGGCAGGGGGATCTCAGCCCCAGCATTTT. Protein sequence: CASSTNGMAGGSQPQHF.

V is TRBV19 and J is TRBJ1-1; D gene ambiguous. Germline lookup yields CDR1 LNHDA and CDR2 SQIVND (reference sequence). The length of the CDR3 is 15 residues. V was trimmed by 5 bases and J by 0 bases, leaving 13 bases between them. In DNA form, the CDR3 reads TGTGCCAGTAGTCGCTCACTACGGGTGAACACTGAAGCTTTCTTT. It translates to CASSRSLRVNTEAFF. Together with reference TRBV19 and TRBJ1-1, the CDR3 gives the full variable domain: DGGITQSPKYLFRKEGQNVTLSCEQNLNHDAMYWYRQDPGQGLRLIYYSQIVNDFQKGDIAEGYSVSREKKESFPLTVTSAQKNPTAFYLCASSRSLRVNTEAFFGQGTRLTVV.

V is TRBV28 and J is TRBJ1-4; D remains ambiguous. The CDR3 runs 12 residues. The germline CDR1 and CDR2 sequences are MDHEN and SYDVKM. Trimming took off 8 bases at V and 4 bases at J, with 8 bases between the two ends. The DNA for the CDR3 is TGTGCCAGCGGAGGATATAATGAAAAACTGTTTTTT. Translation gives CASGGYNEKLFF.

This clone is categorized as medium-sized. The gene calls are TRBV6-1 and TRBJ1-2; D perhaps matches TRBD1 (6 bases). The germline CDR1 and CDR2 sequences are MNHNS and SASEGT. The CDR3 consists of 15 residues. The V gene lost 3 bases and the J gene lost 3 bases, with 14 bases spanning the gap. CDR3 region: CASSETLQGYYGYTF. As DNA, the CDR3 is TGTGCCAGCAGTGAGACCTTACAGGGCTACTATGGCTACACCTTC.

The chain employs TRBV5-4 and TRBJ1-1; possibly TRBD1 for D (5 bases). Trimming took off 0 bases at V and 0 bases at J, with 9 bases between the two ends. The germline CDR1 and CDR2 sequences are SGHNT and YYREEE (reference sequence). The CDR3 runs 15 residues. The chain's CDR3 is CASSLVGGMNTEAFF. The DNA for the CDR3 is TGTGCCAGCAGCTTGGTTGGGGGGATGAACACTGAAGCTTTCTTT.

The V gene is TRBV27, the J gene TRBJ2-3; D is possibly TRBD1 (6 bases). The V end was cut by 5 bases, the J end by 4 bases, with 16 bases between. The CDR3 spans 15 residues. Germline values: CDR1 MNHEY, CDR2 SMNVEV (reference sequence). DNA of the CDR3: TGTGCCAGCAGTCAAGGGGGTCTCGGCCCAGATACGCAGTATTTT. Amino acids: CASSQGGLGPDTQYF.